This T cell receptor (beta chain) comes out of a study of shared clonotypes between healthy human individuals. Profiling relied on immunoSEQ multiplex PCR, and the TCRdb table lists in-frame clones only, not all of them. The table lists approximately 2.3 million clones, over 85% of them singletons, with 0.39% in the top ten. This TCR derives from a man aged 18 to 29 in good health. Some clones in this sample may be carry-over from other donors' samples. Sequencing input: naive CD4+ T cells from PBMCs. Noted subset: CD45RA+ positively selected.

The CDR3 nucleotides read TGTGCCAGCAGCCAGACATACAATGAGCAGTTCTTC. The encoded protein is CASSQTYNEQFF. The J gene is TRBJ2-1, the V gene TRBV7-2; D unclear. V shed 5 bases and J shed 4 bases, with 6 bases lying between them. Germline CDR1 and CDR2: SGHTA and FQGNSA. The CDR3 extends over 12 amino acids. Complete variable domain (other parts from reference TRBV7-2 and TRBJ2-1): GAGVSQSPSNKVTEKGKDVELRCDPISGHTALYWYRQSLGQGLEFLIYFQGNSAPDKSGLPSDRFSAERTGGSVSTLTIQRTQQEDSAVYLCASSQTYNEQFFGPGTRLTVL.